The 23 T cell receptor beta chains presented below share a single source sample, sequenced in a study of T cells in Graves' hyperthyroidism and ophthalmopathy. The investigators amplified TCR beta CDR3 regions from RNA transcripts. First-round RT-PCR of the TCR CDR3 relied on the HTBI primer set. One entry per CDR3 protein results from TCRdb running MiXCR on the multiplex PCR reads. The sample lists over 350,000 distinct CDR3 sequences, about 15% seen once, with approximately 13% in the top ten. The sample was blood. The source of these receptors is a young man with Graves' ophthalmopathy.

This clonotype showed up just a few times. V gene TRBV5-1 combines with J gene TRBJ2-5; D might be TRBD1 (5 bases). Germline CDR1 and CDR2: SGHRS and YFSETQ. The germline V and J ends were trimmed by 0 bases and 6 bases, with 12 bases remaining between them. This CDR3 comprises 14 residues. This CDR3 is CASSLEAQGKTQYF. CDR3 sequence (DNA): TGCGCCAGCAGCTTGGAGGCTCAGGGAAAGACCCAGTACTTC.

This clonotype has ten or more counts. Written as DNA, the CDR3 is TGTGCCAGCAGCCCAGTCTCTGGGGCCAACGTCCTGACTTTC. Translating it yields CASSPVSGANVLTF. This chain uses TRBV11-2 with TRBJ2-6, with D uncertain. The CDR3 is made up of 14 amino acids. Germline V lookup: CDR1 SGHAT, CDR2 FQNNGV. V gave up 5 bases and J gave up 0 bases, with 5 bases separating them.

This clonotype has more than one count but fewer than ten. The chain has TRBV6-1 and TRBJ1-1; TRBD1 matches 7 bases. Germline CDR1 is MNHNS and CDR2 is SASEGT. The CDR3 spans 14 residues. The J segment lost 3 bases and the V segment lost 5 bases, leaving 6 bases of the junction unmatched. The CDR3 nucleotides are TGTGCCAGCAGTCGCGACAGGGCGGACACTGAAGCTTTCTTT. Its translation is CASSRDRADTEAFF.

This clonotype was seen many times. The V call is TRBV6-2 or TRBV6-3, the J call TRBJ2-5, with 11 positions matching TRBD2. J was trimmed by 4 bases and V by 6 bases; bases with no gene match: 10. Germline V gene data show CDR1 as MNHEY and CDR2 as SVGEGT. The CDR3 runs 16 residues. The DNA for the CDR3 is TGTGCCAGCAGCGCCGACACCCTAGCGGGAGGAGAGACCCAGTACTTC. It codes for CASSADTLAGGETQYF.

The gene calls are TRBV7-9 and TRBJ2-1; 7 nucleotides match TRBD2. Trimming took 7 bases from V and 0 from J; bases not matched to a gene: 6. The CDR3 runs to 15 residues. Per the germline V gene, CDR1 is SEHNR and CDR2 is FQNEAQ (reference sequence). The CDR3 spells CASTAGDSSYNEQFF. The CDR3 DNA reads TGTGCCAGCACGGCGGGGGATAGCTCCTACAATGAGCAGTTCTTC.

This chain connects TRBV15 to TRBJ1-6; TRBD1 matches at 7 bases. CDR3 length: 19 amino acids. Germline CDR1 reads LNHNV; CDR2 reads YYDKDF (reference sequence). V was pared by 0 bases and J by 3 bases, with 11 bases of the junction left unmatched. The CDR3, as DNA: TGTGCCACCAGCAGAGAAGGGGACATCTCAGGGGGCTATAATTCACCCCTCCACTTT. This translates into CATSREGDISGGYNSPLHF.

To note about this clonotype: A much larger clonotype is one base distant, so this may be a read error. The chain couples TRBV18 to TRBJ1-1; the D is unclear. Germline loops: CDR1 KGHSH, CDR2 LQKENI. Trimming took 1 base from V and 9 from J, leaving 9 bases between them. This CDR3 spans 12 amino acids. CDR3 loop: CASSPQSSQAFF. As DNA, the CDR3 is TGTGCCAGCTCACCACAGTCATCGCAAGCTTTCTTT. The variable domain in full, completed from reference TRBV18 and TRBJ1-1, reads NAGVMQNPRHLVRRRGQEARLRCSPMKGHSHVYWYRQLPEEGLKFMVYLQKENIIDESGMPKERFSAEFPKEGPSILRIQQVVRGDSAAYFCASSPQSSQAFFGQGTRLTVV.

The chain employs TRBV5-1 and TRBJ2-1, with D tentatively TRBD2 (5 bases). CDR3 length equals 16 residues. With 0 bases removed from V and 5 bases from J, the gap between germline ends came to 15 bases. The germline V gene encodes CDR1 SGHRS and CDR2 YFSETQ. This CDR3 reads CASSLEQTTRDNEQFF. CDR3 coding DNA: TGCGCCAGCAGCTTGGAACAGACCACTAGGGACAATGAGCAGTTCTTC. The full variable domain, rest sourced from reference TRBV5-1 and TRBJ2-1, is KAGVTQTPRYLIKTRGQQVTLSCSPISGHRSVSWYQQTPGQGLQFLFEYFSETQRNKGNFPGRFSGRQFSNSRSEMNVSTLELGDSALYLCASSLEQTTRDNEQFFGPGTRLTVL.

This clonotype appeared a few times. The rearrangement uses TRBV2 and TRBJ2-1; D is possibly TRBD2 (5 bases). The CDR3 extends over 13 amino acids. CDR1 is SNHLY, CDR2 FYNNEI, per germline. V gave up 9 bases and J gave up 0 bases, with 9 bases separating them. The CDR3 DNA follows: TGTGCCAGGGACTCTAGCTCCTACAATGAGCAGTTCTTC. As protein: CARDSSSYNEQFF.

This clonotype was counted only a few times. This sequence joins TRBV7-9 and TRBJ2-5; 7 bases fit TRBD1. The length of the CDR3 is 15 residues. The V and J ends lost 1 base and 1 base, in that order; junction bases with no gene match: 3. CDR1 is SEHNR, CDR2 FQNEAQ, per germline (reference sequence). The CDR3 protein is CASSLGGQPQETQYF. The CDR3 region has the DNA TGTGCCAGCAGCTTAGGGGGACAGCCCCAAGAGACCCAGTACTTC.

This clonotype occurred once. The CDR3 DNA sequence: TGTGCCAGCACCCCGGGACAGGCCCCCTACGAGCAGTACTTC. Its protein is CASTPGQAPYEQYF. The chain couples TRBV27 to TRBJ2-7; 8 positions match TRBD1. Germline assignment: CDR1 MNHEY and CDR2 SMNVEV (reference sequence). J gave up 2 bases and V 7 bases, and 7 bases lay outside the gene matches. The CDR3 totals 14 residues.

This clonotype was seen a handful of times. The V and J genes are TRBV10-1 and TRBJ2-3; TRBD2 agrees at 8 bases. V was pared by 3 bases and J by 2 bases, with 7 bases of the junction left unmatched. The CDR3 length is 16 residues. Germline V gene sequence: CDR1 WNHNN, CDR2 SYGVQD (reference sequence). The CDR3 DNA reads TGCGCCAGCAGTGAAGGGACTAGGATCTCCACAGATACGCAGTATTTT. Its translation: CASSEGTRISTDTQYF.

There are many counts of this clonotype. V gene TRBV20-1 combines with J gene TRBJ2-1, with 10 bases that match TRBD2. The CDR3 sequence is 13 residues long. CDR1 and CDR2 from the germline V gene are DFQATT and SNEGSKA (reference sequence). Germline trimming cut 3 bases from V and 8 bases from J; bases unmatched to any gene: 4. The DNA of the CDR3 is TGCAGTGCTAGCCTAGCGGGAGTGTATGAGCAGTTCTTC. It codes for CSASLAGVYEQFF.

This clonotype has a handful of counts. V and J are TRBV14 and TRBJ1-5; D ambiguous. This CDR3 has 12 amino acids. The V end was cut by 4 bases, the J end by 0 bases, with 1 base between. Germline V gene sequence: CDR1 SGHDN, CDR2 FVKESK. CDR3: CASSRSNQPQHF. The CDR3 nucleotides are TGTGCCAGCAGCCGTAGCAATCAGCCCCAGCATTTT.

There are many counts of this clonotype. The V gene is TRBV12-3 or TRBV12-4, the J gene TRBJ2-7; 12 positions match TRBD2. CDR3 length: 14 residues. V lost 7 bases to trimming and J lost 3 bases; unmatched junction nucleotides: 4. Here the CDR3 reads CASTGLAGDYEQYF. CDR3 DNA: TGTGCCAGCACGGGACTAGCGGGTGACTACGAGCAGTACTTC.

This clonotype was seen repeatedly, ten times or more. The chain uses TRBV30 and TRBJ2-5, with D hard to call. The V gene lost 0 bases and the J gene lost 5 bases, with 7 bases spanning the gap. This CDR3 is 12 amino acids long. Germline assignment: CDR1 GTSNPN and CDR2 SVGIG (reference sequence). In DNA form, the CDR3 reads TGTGCCTGGAGTGTTTATCGGGAGACCCAGTACTTC. Its translation: CAWSVYRETQYF.

The rearrangement joins TRBV20-1 to TRBJ2-2; D is unclear. Germline V gene data show CDR1 as DFQATT and CDR2 as SNEGSKA (reference sequence). This CDR3 has 13 amino acids. Deletions cut 0 bases from V and 3 bases from J, with 5 bases between. CDR3 nucleotides: TGCAGTGCTAGAGACCAGTACACCGGGGAGCTGTTTTTT. This codes for CSARDQYTGELFF.

The V call is TRBV6-1, the J call TRBJ1-3, with D hard to call. The ends were cut back, 7 bases at V and 2 bases at J, with 18 bases in the middle. This CDR3 spans 16 amino acids. Per the germline V gene, CDR1 is MNHNS and CDR2 is SASEGT. The CDR3 loop is CASTLFSEPTGNTIYF. The CDR3 coding sequence is TGTGCCAGCACCCTCTTTTCGGAGCCCACTGGAAACACCATATATTTT.

This clonotype was picked up many times. J is TRBJ1-2 and V is TRBV2; D gene uncertain. Trimming shortened V by 3 bases and J by 3 bases, and 5 bases separated the two germline ends. This CDR3 is 12 amino acids long. The V gene's germline CDR1 is SNHLY and CDR2 FYNNEI. The CDR3 DNA reads TGTGCCAGCAGTGAGAGGGACTATGGCTACACCTTC. Protein sequence: CASSERDYGYTF.

This clonotype was detected many times. The gene calls are TRBV12-3 or TRBV12-4 and TRBJ1-1; possible D gene TRBD1, 5 bases. Trimming removed 0 bases from V and 0 bases from J, with 14 bases in between. The CDR3 spans 17 residues. The CDR3 here is CASSLAGGYVVNTEAFF. For the CDR3, the DNA is TGTGCCAGCAGTTTAGCCGGGGGGTACGTCGTGAACACTGAAGCTTTCTTT.

J is TRBJ1-5 and V is TRBV2; no definite D call. The CDR3 contains 13 residues. Germline-derived CDR1 and CDR2 are SNHLY and FYNNEI. Deletions cut 5 bases from V and 5 bases from J, with 10 bases between. The CDR3 region is CASSHEDDQPQHF. The CDR3 nucleotides are TGTGCCAGCAGTCACGAAGATGATCAGCCCCAGCATTTT. Together with reference TRBV2 and TRBJ1-5, the CDR3 gives the full variable domain: EPEVTQTPSHQVTQMGQEVILRCVPISNHLYFYWYRQILGQKVEFLVSFYNNEISEKSEIFDDQFSVERPDGSNFTLKIRSTKLEDSAMYFCASSHEDDQPQHFGDGTRLSIL.

This clonotype was recorded at least ten times. V and J are TRBV7-3 and TRBJ2-3; 11 nucleotides agree with TRBD2. The germline gives CDR1 SGHTA, CDR2 FQGTGA. The trim removed 5 bases at V and 4 bases at J, leaving 5 bases unmatched. This CDR3 contains 15 residues. CDR3 DNA: TGTGCCAGCAGCCTAGCGGGAGGAGGGGCAGATACGCAGTATTTT. It codes for CASSLAGGGADTQYF.

The chain recombines TRBV6-2 or TRBV6-3 with TRBJ1-4; 9 bases are a match to TRBD1. From germline, CDR1 is MNHEY and CDR2 SVGEGT. The ends lost 6 bases at V and 8 bases at J; junction bases unmatched: 7. The CDR3 contains 14 residues. CDR3 nucleotides: TGTGCCAGCAGCCAGACAGGGGGAGGAGAAAAACTGTTTTTT. Translation gives CASSQTGGGEKLFF.